One sample yielded the 15 T cell receptor beta chains listed below, sequenced in a study of cytomegalovirus exposure and HLA in healthy donors. The PCR had 60 Vbeta and 13 Jbeta primers. Measured with immunoSEQ multiplex PCR; TCRdb has only the in-frame clones, and not every one. The sample lists about 190,000 clones; approximately 85% were seen once. The sequenced material came from PBMCs. The origin of the receptors is a man between 18 and 29 years old in good health and CMV-seronegative.

V gene TRBV5-1 combines with J gene TRBJ2-5, with TRBD2 identical over 7 bases. Trimming took 4 bases from V and 1 from J; bases not matched to a gene: 4. CDR1 is SGHRS and CDR2 is YFSETQ in the germline V gene. The CDR3 has 14 residues. CDR3 loop: CASSPSGSQETQYF. The CDR3 coding sequence is TGCGCCAGCAGCCCTAGCGGTTCCCAAGAGACCCAGTACTTC.

This chain connects TRBV6-1 to TRBJ1-2; tentative D call: TRBD1 (5 bases). V dropped 1 base and J dropped 9 bases, with 12 bases sitting between them. Germline V gives CDR1 MNHNS, CDR2 SASEGT. There are 13 residues in the CDR3. Written as DNA, the CDR3 is TGTGCCAGCAGTGAAGGATACAGGTTGCGCTACACCTTC. Translating gives CASSEGYRLRYTF.

The genes are TRBV29-1 and TRBJ2-7; D is possibly TRBD2 (6 bases). This CDR3 contains 13 residues. V shed 4 bases and J shed 3 bases, with 13 bases lying between them. The germline CDR1 and CDR2 sequences are SQVTM and ANQGSEA. The CDR3 is CSVADSGNYEQYF. The CDR3 bases are TGCAGCGTTGCGGATAGCGGTAACTACGAGCAGTACTTC.

V gene TRBV11-2 combines with J gene TRBJ1-2; D gene unclear. Trimming stripped 3 bases from V and 8 bases from J, with 10 bases between. This CDR3 has 12 amino acids. CDR1 is SGHAT, CDR2 FQNNGV, per germline. The CDR3 nucleotides read TGTGCCAGCAGCTTTTCGGGGTACGGCTACACCTTC. Translation gives CASSFSGYGYTF.

This clone turned up a few times. V and J are TRBV6-1 and TRBJ1-3, with D unresolved. From germline, CDR1 is MNHNS and CDR2 SASEGT. CDR3 length: 17 amino acids. The ends were cut back, 4 bases at V and 0 bases at J, with 16 bases in the middle. CDR3 DNA: TGTGCCAGCAGTGTGCCACTTGGACTGAACTCTGGAAACACCATATATTTT. This encodes CASSVPLGLNSGNTIYF.

V is TRBV28 and J is TRBJ2-1; possibly TRBD1 for D (6 bases). Trimming left V 10 bases short and J 5 bases short, with 15 bases between. Germline CDR1 MDHEN, CDR2 SYDVKM. This CDR3 is 13 amino acids long. The CDR3 is CATAWDINNEQFF. The CDR3 nucleotides read TGTGCCACCGCCTGGGACATAAACAATGAGCAGTTCTTC.

The chain is built from TRBV2 and TRBJ1-4, with D possibly being TRBD1 (5 bases). The CDR3 extends over 16 amino acids. Germline lookup yields CDR1 SNHLY and CDR2 FYNNEI. Trimming stripped 3 bases from V and 6 bases from J, with 17 bases between. DNA for the CDR3: TGTGCCAGCAGTGACCCCTTTCGGGGGAGGGATGAAAAACTGTTTTTT. Protein sequence: CASSDPFRGRDEKLFF.

The rearrangement joins TRBV11-2 to TRBJ1-2; D is perhaps TRBD1 (5 bases). The germline CDR1 and CDR2 sequences are SGHAT and FQNNGV. The CDR3 totals 14 residues. Trimming took 3 bases from V and 2 from J, leaving 10 bases between them. CDR3 sequence: CASSLAQGNYGYTF. CDR3 nucleotide sequence: TGTGCCAGCAGCTTGGCCCAGGGCAACTATGGCTACACCTTC.

V gene TRBV7-2 combines with J gene TRBJ1-2; D remains unclear. Germline CDR1 and CDR2: SGHTA and FQGNSA. This CDR3 has 15 amino acids. Trimming removed 1 base from V and 2 bases from J, with 11 bases in between. CDR3 sequence reads: CASSLGLEANYGYTF. DNA of the CDR3: TGTGCCAGCAGCTTAGGTTTAGAAGCAAACTATGGCTACACCTTC.

This clone appeared once. The genes are TRBV27 and TRBJ2-7, with TRBD2 identical over 7 bases. With 4 bases clipped from V and 3 bases from J, the junction kept 6 bases outside the gene matches. This CDR3 comprises 14 residues. The germline CDR1 and CDR2 sequences are MNHEY and SMNVEV (reference sequence). The CDR3 region is CASSSGLVGYEQYF. CDR3 nucleotides: TGTGCCAGCAGTTCAGGACTAGTCGGCTACGAGCAGTACTTC.

V usage is TRBV4-3 and J usage is TRBJ2-2; D ambiguous. The CDR3 has 15 amino acids. V gave up 1 base and J gave up 1 base, with 7 bases separating them. Germline V gives CDR1 LGHNA, CDR2 YSLEER. The CDR3 protein is CASSQGVLNTGELFF. Here the CDR3 DNA reads TGCGCCAGCAGCCAAGGCGTACTGAACACCGGGGAGCTGTTTTTT.

The chain recombines TRBV27 with TRBJ2-7; tentative D call: TRBD1 (6 bases). CDR1 MNHEY and CDR2 SMNVEV come from the germline V gene (reference sequence). The length of the CDR3 is 15 residues. V shed 2 bases and J shed 5 bases, with 16 bases lying between them. CDR3 coding DNA: TGTGCCAGCAGTTTAGGGCGCAGGGGTCGCAACGAGCAGTACTTC. It is translated as CASSLGRRGRNEQYF.

The sample holds a few counts of this clone. Compared with germline, one end of the junction differs, possibly owing to a read error. This rearrangement joins TRBV7-9 to TRBJ2-7; a possible D gene is TRBD1 (7 bases). The V gene's germline CDR1 is SEHNR and CDR2 FQNEAQ (reference sequence). CDR3 length: 15 amino acids. The CDR3 loop reads CSSSPRQGEVYEQYF. CDR3 nucleotide sequence: TGTTCCAGCAGCCCTAGGCAGGGGGAGGTGTACGAGCAGTACTTC.

This sequence joins TRBV11-2 and TRBJ1-1; D gene unclear. The V and J ends lost 5 bases and 0 bases respectively, with 7 bases between them. The CDR3 sequence is 13 residues long. Per germline, CDR1 SGHAT and CDR2 FQNNGV. In DNA form, the CDR3 reads TGTGCCAGCAGCCCGCACATGAACACTGAAGCTTTCTTT. Amino acids: CASSPHMNTEAFF.

The rearrangement joins TRBV6-1 to TRBJ2-5, with D perhaps TRBD2 (6 bases). Germline V gene sequence: CDR1 MNHNS, CDR2 SASEGT. This CDR3 comprises 16 residues. The V end lost 4 bases, the J end lost 7 bases, and 22 bases lay between the germline ends. The DNA for the CDR3 is TGTGCCAGCAGTGCCCTCGGGCTTCGTGGGGGGTGGACCCAGTACTTC. Translation: CASSALGLRGGWTQYF.